Shown below are 8 T cell receptor beta chains from a single sample sequenced in a study of shared clonotypes between healthy human individuals. TCRdb's table, derived via immunoSEQ multiplex PCR, lists solely in-frame clones and lacks some. There are about 2 million clones in the sample; 85% to 95% occur only once, and more than 0.1% lies in the top ten. Sequenced material: naive CD4+ T cells sorted from blood. As to subset: CD45RA+ positively selected. The receptors derive from a man aged 18 to 30 in good health.

V gene TRBV5-1 combines with J gene TRBJ2-5; TRBD2 is a possible D gene (6 bases). Between the trimmed V and J ends, which lost 6 bases and 0 bases, there was a span of 12 bases. CDR3 length: 14 amino acids. Germline CDR1 and CDR2: SGHRS and YFSETQ. In nucleotides, the CDR3 is TGCGCCAGCACCTTAGGAGGGGACCAAGAGACCCAGTACTTC. Protein sequence: CASTLGGDQETQYF.

For the CDR3, the DNA is TGCGCCAGCAGCTTATATACCGGGAGACAAGGGCTTGGGGAGCTGTTTTTT. Its protein product is CASSLYTGRQGLGELFF. This chain connects TRBV5-1 to TRBJ2-2; D is possibly TRBD2 (6 bases). Germline values: CDR1 SGHRS, CDR2 YFSETQ. V lost 2 bases and J 8 bases, leaving 22 bases between the germline ends. This CDR3 contains 17 residues.

Comments on this clone: Other DNA sequences in the sample encode the same CDR3. The chain has TRBV10-3 and TRBJ1-1; 10 nucleotides line up with TRBD1. The germline V gene encodes CDR1 ENHRY and CDR2 SYGVKD. The CDR3 is 14 residues long. The J segment lost 1 base and the V segment lost 6 bases, leaving 2 bases of the junction unmatched. CDR3 loop: CAIRGDRGNTEAFF. CDR3 coding DNA: TGTGCCATCAGGGGGGACAGGGGGAACACTGAAGCTTTCTTT.

The chain recombines TRBV11-2 with TRBJ2-2; 8 nucleotides agree with TRBD2. The J segment lost 7 bases and the V segment lost 1 base, leaving 8 bases of the junction unmatched. The CDR3 covers 16 residues. The V gene's germline CDR1 is SGHAT and CDR2 FQNNGV. In DNA form, the CDR3 reads TGTGCCAGCAGCTTAGTGGAGCGGGAGCCAGTCGGGGAGCTGTTTTTT. As protein: CASSLVEREPVGELFF. Based on the CDR3 plus reference TRBV11-2 and TRBJ2-2, the full variable domain is EAGVAQSPRYKIIEKRQSVAFWCNPISGHATLYWYQQILGQGPKLLIQFQNNGVVDDSQLPKDRFSAERLKGVDSTLKIQPAKLEDSAVYLCASSLVEREPVGELFFGEGSRLTVL.

The gene calls are TRBV6-5 and TRBJ2-7; the D gene is possibly TRBD1 (6 bases). Germline-derived CDR1 and CDR2 are MNHEY and SVGAGI. Trimming left V 5 bases short and J 2 bases short, with 13 bases between. CDR3 size: 14 residues. As DNA, the CDR3 is TGTGCCAGCAGTACCCACAGGGACACCTACGAGCAGTACTTC. Amino acid sequence: CASSTHRDTYEQYF.

Written as DNA, the CDR3 is TGTGCCAGCTCTCTACTACAGGGCACCAACACTGAAGCTTTCTTT. Amino acids: CASSLLQGTNTEAFF. The genes are TRBV18 and TRBJ1-1; a weak D match, TRBD1 (6 bases). Germline values: CDR1 KGHSH, CDR2 LQKENI. The CDR3 length is 15 residues. V lost 6 bases and J 2 bases, leaving 16 bases between the germline ends.

The V and J genes are TRBV25-1 and TRBJ2-3; D remains ambiguous. CDR1 and CDR2 (germline): MGHDK, SYGVNS. The CDR3 totals 15 residues. Trimming took off 5 bases at V and 2 bases at J, with 14 bases between the two ends. The CDR3: CASSPVKAFTDTQYF. CDR3 coding DNA: TGTGCCAGCAGTCCTGTAAAGGCCTTCACAGATACGCAGTATTTT.

The chain combines TRBV4-3 with TRBJ2-5; 7 bases are shared with TRBD2. CDR3 length: 14 residues. V was clipped by 1 base and J by 4 bases; unmatched bases: 3. Germline values: CDR1 LGHNA, CDR2 YSLEER. In DNA, the CDR3 is TGCGCCAGCAGCCAAGGGGGGGGTCGAGAGACCCAGTACTTC. It encodes CASSQGGGRETQYF.